This T cell receptor beta chain emerged from a study of blood T cell repertoires in COVID-19. Study summary: The origin of the acute and convalescent COVID-19 samples was the United States, Italy and Spain. T cells, B-cell-depleted T cells, or PBMCs provided the cDNA or gDNA that served as material.

V gave up 0 bases and J gave up 14 bases, with 26 bases separating them. Germline V gene data show CDR1 as SGHDN and CDR2 as FVKESK. The CDR3 totals 18 residues. Per the authors' pipeline: Cell counts per sample came from amplifying reference gene primers. Clones were read by immunoSEQ multiplex PCR, and TCRdb kept only the in-frame ones, dropping some. The D gene and trimming were derived from the DNA, and the V and J assignments and clone size from that table. In the table there are fewer than 250,000 clones, about 88% of which are singletons. V usage is TRBV14 and J usage is TRBJ1-6; D may be TRBD1 (6 bases). Sample: peripheral blood. The receptor was derived from a woman between 40 and 50 years old who had recovered from COVID-19. This CDR3 reads CASSQDPVIGTPVLALHF. In DNA, the CDR3 is TGTGCCAGCAGCCAAGATCCTGTGATTGGGACACCGGTCCTAGCCCTCCACTTT.